The 30 T cell receptor beta chains below all came from one sample that was sequenced in a study of T-cell memory formation after mild COVID-19. TCRdb reanalysed the 5' RACE reads using MiXCR and keeps one entry per CDR3 protein. The table includes 250,000 to 300,000 distinct CDR3 sequences, 15% to 20% detected once. The sequenced sample was PBMCs or a T cell subset sorted from them (not recorded which). These receptors came from a man between 18 and 35 years old who had mild COVID-19 (a few samples of this study predate the infection). Cell type and time point are not known.

This sequence joins TRBV6-6 and TRBJ1-6, with D perhaps TRBD1 (6 bases). CDR1 is MNHNY and CDR2 is SVGAGI in the germline V gene (reference sequence). The CDR3 spans 12 residues. V was trimmed by 7 bases and J by 16 bases, leaving 17 bases between them. The CDR3 here is CASNPTGTQLHF. Here the CDR3 DNA reads TGTGCCAGCAATCCTACAGGGACTCAGCTCCACTTT.

This clonotype has only one observation. Written as DNA, the CDR3 is TGTGCCAGCAGTTACCCGAGGGGGCGCGGTAACACTGAAGCTTTCTTT. Its protein is CASSYPRGRGNTEAFF. The J gene is TRBJ1-1, the V gene TRBV6-6; 7 nucleotides agree with TRBD1. Per the germline V gene, CDR1 is MNHNY and CDR2 is SVGAGI (reference sequence). The V gene end was trimmed by 2 bases and the J gene end by 2 bases; junction bases not matched to a gene: 8. This CDR3 spans 16 amino acids.

This clonotype was observed a handful of times. The chain combines TRBV4-3 with TRBJ2-3, with D possibly matching TRBD2 (5 bases). The V end was cut by 3 bases, the J end by 6 bases, with 10 bases between. The CDR3 sequence is 13 residues long. Germline assignment: CDR1 LGHNA and CDR2 YSLEER. CDR3 loop: CASSQRASDTQYF. CDR3 coding DNA: TGCGCCAGCAGCCAGAGGGCAAGTGATACGCAGTATTTT.

In this sample, this clonotype turned up a few times. The genes are TRBV2 and TRBJ1-4, with D maybe TRBD1 (5 bases). V was cut by 7 bases and J by 7 bases, with 13 bases left in between. The germline V gene has CDR1 SNHLY and CDR2 FYNNEI. The length of the CDR3 is 13 residues. The CDR3 region has the DNA TGTGCCAGCATGAGGGGATCTGGTGAAAAACTGTTTTTT. It yields the protein CASMRGSGEKLFF.

J is TRBJ2-3 and V is TRBV20-1; weak D call: TRBD2 (5 bases). CDR3 length equals 12 residues. Germline values: CDR1 DFQATT, CDR2 SNEGSKA (reference sequence). V was pared by 3 bases and J by 3 bases, with 7 bases between. CDR3 in DNA: TGCAGTGCTAGGGGCGGGACAGATACGCAGTATTTT. It translates to CSARGGTDTQYF.

In this sample, this clonotype turned up a few times. The chain uses TRBV24-1 and TRBJ2-1, with 11 bases aligning to TRBD2. The CDR3 is 15 amino acids. With V trimmed by 4 bases and J by 9 bases, 7 bases remained unmatched. CDR1 is KGHDR and CDR2 is SFDVKD in the germline V gene. This chain's CDR3 is CATSESSGGPIEQFF. In nucleotides, the CDR3 is TGTGCCACCAGTGAATCTAGCGGGGGGCCGATTGAGCAGTTCTTC.

This clonotype came up many times. This chain joins TRBV11-2 and TRBJ1-3; no clear D. V lost 5 bases and J 0 bases, leaving 8 bases between the germline ends. This CDR3 region has 14 residues. CDR1 and CDR2 (germline): SGHAT, FQNNGV. CDR3 loop: CASSQQFSGNTIYF. In nucleotides, the CDR3 is TGTGCCAGCAGCCAACAATTCTCTGGAAACACCATATATTTT.

V gene TRBV12-3 or TRBV12-4 combines with J gene TRBJ2-1; TRBD1 might be the D (6 bases). V gave up 8 bases and J gave up 6 bases, with 14 bases separating them. The CDR3 covers 13 residues. The CDR3 DNA sequence: TGTGCCAGCGGTCAGGGGTCCCCCAATGAGCAGTTCTTC. Translating gives CASGQGSPNEQFF.

V gene TRBV27 combines with J gene TRBJ2-1, with D perhaps matching TRBD1 (5 bases). V was shortened by 11 bases and J by 3 bases, with 14 bases between the two germline ends. The CDR3 covers 13 residues. Germline V gene data show CDR1 as MNHEY and CDR2 as SMNVEV (reference sequence). This CDR3 is CASRQSGYNEQFF. Written as DNA, the CDR3 is TGTGCCTCCCGACAGTCTGGCTACAATGAGCAGTTCTTC.

In this sample, this clonotype turned up a few times. The V gene is TRBV7-9, the J gene TRBJ2-3, with TRBD2 matching 13 bases. The CDR3 has 17 amino acids. Unmatched junction bases numbered 3, after V lost 0 bases and J lost 3 bases. CDR1 SEHNR and CDR2 FQNEAQ come from the germline V gene (reference sequence). CDR3 sequence: CASSLARLAGGTDTQYF. The CDR3, as DNA: TGTGCCAGCAGCTTAGCGCGACTAGCGGGGGGAACAGATACGCAGTATTTT.

This chain joins TRBV4-1 and TRBJ1-1; D is perhaps TRBD1 (6 bases). Germline V gene sequence: CDR1 MGHRA, CDR2 YSYEKL. This CDR3 contains 12 residues. V was cut by 1 base and J by 10 bases, with 10 bases left in between. CDR3 region: CASSQVLGGAFF. CDR3 DNA: TGCGCCAGCAGCCAAGTGTTAGGGGGAGCTTTCTTT.

The table lists this clonotype with a few counts. The rearrangement uses TRBV7-9 and TRBJ2-3, with 8 bases that match TRBD2. Unmatched junction bases numbered 3, after V lost 4 bases and J lost 0 bases. The CDR3 spans 15 residues. The germline gives CDR1 SEHNR, CDR2 FQNEAQ (reference sequence). CDR3 DNA sequence: TGTGCCAGCAGCTCACCGGGGGGGAGCACAGATACGCAGTATTTT. This translates into CASSSPGGSTDTQYF.

This clonotype was counted only a few times. The chain uses TRBV12-5 and TRBJ2-7; D uncertain. V was cut by 7 bases and J by 0 bases, with 16 bases left in between. The CDR3 is made up of 15 amino acids. The germline gives CDR1 LGHNT, CDR2 FRNRAP. The CDR3 protein is CASATSNLDSYEQYF. CDR3 DNA sequence: TGTGCTAGTGCCACCAGTAATCTAGACTCCTACGAGCAGTACTTC.

The chain is built from TRBV5-1 and TRBJ2-5, with D possibly matching TRBD2 (5 bases). Per the germline V gene, CDR1 is SGHRS and CDR2 is YFSETQ. The CDR3 length is 13 residues. The V end was cut by 5 bases, the J end by 4 bases, with 12 bases between. The CDR3 DNA follows: TGCGCCAGCAGGCCAGAGAGCGGAGAGACCCAGTACTTC. The encoded protein is CASRPESGETQYF.

The J gene is TRBJ1-5, the V gene TRBV5-6, with 9 bases lining up with TRBD1. This CDR3 has 16 amino acids. Trimming took 0 bases from V and 7 from J; bases not matched to a gene: 8. Germline lookup yields CDR1 SGHDT and CDR2 YYEEEE. CDR3 loop: CASSLEGQGVVQPQHF. CDR3 in DNA: TGTGCCAGCAGCTTGGAGGGACAGGGAGTCGTACAGCCCCAGCATTTT.

This clonotype was seen a few times. The genes are TRBV27 and TRBJ1-5; 7 bases agree with TRBD1. Germline values: CDR1 MNHEY, CDR2 SMNVEV (reference sequence). CDR3 length equals 12 residues. With 6 bases clipped from V and 8 bases from J, the junction kept 4 bases outside the gene matches. The CDR3: CASSSGGEPQHF. In DNA form, the CDR3 reads TGTGCCAGCAGCTCAGGGGGGGAGCCCCAGCATTTT.

This clonotype has at least ten counts. V is TRBV7-9 and J is TRBJ2-7; D unresolved. Trimming shortened V by 2 bases and J by 3 bases, and 8 bases separated the two germline ends. There are 13 residues in the CDR3. CDR1 is SEHNR and CDR2 is FQNEAQ in the germline V gene (reference sequence). The CDR3 sequence: CASSLSQNYEQYV. As DNA, the CDR3 is TGTGCCAGCAGCTTATCACAGAACTACGAGCAGTACGTC.

A few counts support this clonotype. The chain employs TRBV20-1 and TRBJ2-4; D tentatively reads TRBD1 or TRBD2 (5 bases each). This CDR3 spans 12 amino acids. Germline V CDR1 and CDR2: DFQATT, SNEGSKA (reference sequence). V dropped 6 bases and J dropped 7 bases, with 13 bases sitting between them. In nucleotides, the CDR3 is TGCAGTGCCCCGAAGGGACGGAACATTCAGTACTTC. This codes for CSAPKGRNIQYF.

The CDR3 sequence: CASRRTSGGSSTDTQYF. The CDR3 bases are TGTGCCAGCAGGCGGACTAGTGGGGGGTCTAGCACAGATACGCAGTATTTT. The chain uses TRBV12-3 or TRBV12-4 and TRBJ2-3, with TRBD2 matching over 7 bases. There are 17 residues in the CDR3. V shed 6 bases and J 0 bases; nucleotides not matched to a gene: 12.

This clonotype has more than one count but fewer than ten. The V and J genes are TRBV24-1 and TRBJ1-5; a weak D match, TRBD1 (5 bases). Germline CDR1 reads KGHDR; CDR2 reads SFDVKD. The CDR3 consists of 15 residues. V dropped 9 bases and J dropped 1 base, with 15 bases sitting between them. CDR3 residues: CATRGGGRSNQPQHF. Written as DNA, the CDR3 is TGTGCCACCCGGGGGGGGGGACGGAGCAATCAGCCCCAGCATTTT.

This clonotype was counted a few times. This chain joins TRBV29-1 and TRBJ1-2; no clear D. V was pared by 5 bases and J by 4 bases, with 20 bases between. Germline CDR1 reads SQVTM; CDR2 reads ANQGSEA. This CDR3 comprises 15 residues. CDR3 sequence: CSVNSGPHLFYGYTF. In nucleotides, the CDR3 is TGCAGCGTTAATAGCGGGCCCCATCTCTTCTATGGCTACACCTTC.

In this sample, this clonotype turned up a few times. The chain uses TRBV6-5 and TRBJ2-3, with TRBD2 matching 7 bases. This CDR3 comprises 16 residues. V lost 5 bases and J lost 2; bases outside the gene matches: 10. The germline V gene encodes CDR1 MNHEY and CDR2 SVGAGI. For the CDR3, the DNA is TGTGCCAGCAGTCCCGGTGCGAGCGGGGACACAGATACGCAGTATTTT. It yields the protein CASSPGASGDTDTQYF.

In DNA, the CDR3 is TGCAGCGCGACCGGGACAGGGGGCACAGATACGCAGTATTTT. Residues: CSATGTGGTDTQYF. This sequence joins TRBV29-1 and TRBJ2-3; 10 nucleotides line up with TRBD1. The CDR3 has 14 residues. V shed 7 bases, J shed 1 base, and the junction held 5 bases outside the gene matches. CDR1 and CDR2 (germline): SQVTM, ANQGSEA.

In its sample, this clonotype was seen a few times. The genes are TRBV5-1 and TRBJ1-2, with TRBD1 matching 7 bases. Trimming cost V 1 base and J 8 bases; bases outside gene matches: 5. Germline CDR1 is SGHRS and CDR2 is YFSETQ. This CDR3 comprises 13 residues. CDR3 amino acids: CASSLRQGSGYTF. Here the CDR3 DNA reads TGCGCCAGCAGCTTGAGACAGGGAAGCGGCTACACCTTC. Together with reference TRBV5-1 and TRBJ1-2, the CDR3 gives the full variable domain: KAGVTQTPRYLIKTRGQQVTLSCSPISGHRSVSWYQQTPGQGLQFLFEYFSETQRNKGNFPGRFSGRQFSNSRSEMNVSTLELGDSALYLCASSLRQGSGYTFGSGTRLTVV.

The chain is built from TRBV28 and TRBJ2-7, with a weak D call TRBD1 (5 bases). Germline V gene data show CDR1 as MDHEN and CDR2 as SYDVKM. The germline V and J ends were trimmed by 6 bases and 2 bases, with 17 bases remaining between them. The CDR3 runs to 15 residues. The CDR3 reads CASSTSAGYTYEQYV. The CDR3 DNA is TGTGCCAGCAGCACCTCGGCAGGGTACACCTACGAGCAGTACGTC.

The rearrangement links TRBV20-1 to TRBJ1-5, with D unclear. Trimming took 2 bases from V and 3 from J, leaving 8 bases between them. CDR3 length: 13 residues. Germline lookup yields CDR1 DFQATT and CDR2 SNEGSKA (reference sequence). CDR3 coding DNA: TGCAGTGCTAGATATGGTCCCAATCAGCCCCAGCATTTT. As protein: CSARYGPNQPQHF.

This clonotype appeared many times. The chain employs TRBV5-4 and TRBJ2-2, with D possibly TRBD2 on 6 matching bases. Germline CDR1 is SGHNT and CDR2 is YYREEE (reference sequence). The CDR3 spans 13 residues. Trimming took off 2 bases at V and 4 bases at J, with 6 bases between the two ends. This CDR3 is CASSFGGTGELFF. The CDR3 DNA follows: TGTGCCAGCAGCTTCGGGGGCACCGGGGAGCTGTTTTTT.

The chain recombines TRBV11-2 with TRBJ1-2; D possibly corresponds to TRBD1 (5 bases). Per germline, CDR1 SGHAT and CDR2 FQNNGV. V lost 3 bases and J 7 bases, leaving 12 bases between the germline ends. The CDR3 is made up of 13 amino acids. CDR3 residues: CASSFGTLGGYTF. In nucleotides, the CDR3 is TGTGCCAGCAGCTTTGGGACCCTCGGTGGCTACACCTTC.

This clonotype was counted only a few times. The genes are TRBV7-9 and TRBJ2-4, with D perhaps TRBD1 or TRBD2 (6 bases each). The CDR3 consists of 14 residues. Trimming removed 0 bases at V and 8 bases at J, with 11 bases between. Germline loops: CDR1 SEHNR, CDR2 FQNEAQ (reference sequence). In nucleotides, the CDR3 is TGTGCCAGCAGCTTAGCCGGGGGCGCGGACATTCAGTACTTC. Its translation is CASSLAGGADIQYF.

This chain connects TRBV29-1 to TRBJ1-1; D is uncertain. CDR1 is SQVTM and CDR2 is ANQGSEA in the germline V gene. This CDR3 is built from 12 residues. V was trimmed by 4 bases and J by 1 base, leaving 7 bases between them. DNA for the CDR3: TGCAGCGTTGTAGATAGGAACACTGAAGCTTTCTTT. Protein product: CSVVDRNTEAFF.